This note documents a single T cell receptor (beta chain) sequence. The antigen remains unidentified. This sample is drawn from a study of T-cell memory formation after mild COVID-19. TCRdb independently ran MiXCR on the 5' RACE reads; one entry per CDR3 protein. Counted here are roughly 180,000 distinct CDR3 sequences, around a tenth occurring once; the ten biggest clones make up roughly 3.8%. Study results and limitations: A second wave expanding day 15 to 37 was CD4+-biased; contracting clones were balanced. Contracting CD4+ clones were located mainly in CM and EM, and CD8+ clones in EMRA.

This CDR3 has 14 amino acids. Germline V gene data show CDR1 as LNHDA and CDR2 as SQIVND (reference sequence). Trimming cost V 5 bases and J 2 bases; bases outside gene matches: 6. The rearrangement links TRBV19 to TRBJ2-7, with 7 bases identical to TRBD1. The sequence was obtained from a young man who had mild COVID-19 (a few samples of this study predate the infection). Cell type and time point are not known. The material sequenced was PBMCs or a T cell subset sorted from them (not recorded which). The CDR3 sequence: CASSRTGAPYEQYF. CDR3 bases: TGTGCCAGTAGTCGAACAGGGGCTCCCTACGAGCAGTACTTC.